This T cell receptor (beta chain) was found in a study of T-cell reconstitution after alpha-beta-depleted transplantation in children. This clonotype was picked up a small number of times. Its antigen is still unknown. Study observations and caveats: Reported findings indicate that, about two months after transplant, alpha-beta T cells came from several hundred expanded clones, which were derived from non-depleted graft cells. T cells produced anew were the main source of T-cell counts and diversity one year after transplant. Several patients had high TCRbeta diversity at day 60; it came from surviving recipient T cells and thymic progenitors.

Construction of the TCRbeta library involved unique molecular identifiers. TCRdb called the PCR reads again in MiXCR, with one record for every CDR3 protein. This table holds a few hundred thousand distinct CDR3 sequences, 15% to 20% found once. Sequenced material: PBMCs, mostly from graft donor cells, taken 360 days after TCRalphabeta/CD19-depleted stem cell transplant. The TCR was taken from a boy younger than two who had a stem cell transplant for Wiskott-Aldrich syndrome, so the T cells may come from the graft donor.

As DNA, the CDR3 is TGTGCCAGCAGTTTATTGGGGTTCGGCAGGAATAATCAGCCCCAGCATTTT. The encoded protein is CASSLLGFGRNNQPQHF. This chain joins TRBV27 and TRBJ1-5; unclear D gene. This CDR3 has 17 amino acids. Trimming shortened V by 1 base and J by 4 bases, and 17 bases separated the two germline ends. CDR1 and CDR2 (germline): MNHEY, SMNVEV (reference sequence).